This T cell receptor beta chain was sequenced during a study of cytomegalovirus exposure and HLA in healthy donors. Whole-study results and caveats: The authors later found HLA-associated TCR beta chains more clonally expanded than equally common others.

To note about this clone: Its antigen is not known. Other DNA variants within this sample encode the same CDR3.

The PCR had 60 Vbeta and 13 Jbeta primers. Assay: immunoSEQ multiplex PCR; the TCRdb copy retains only in-frame clones and omits some. This sample's table reports about 140,000 clones. This CDR3 has 15 residues. Germline loops: CDR1 MNHEY, CDR2 SVGAGI. V was pared by 0 bases and J by 2 bases, with 10 bases between. The receptor's source is a male donor in good health and CMV-seronegative. The gene calls are TRBV6-5 and TRBJ1-1; no clear D gene. The sequenced sample consisted of PBMCs. CDR3 DNA sequence: TGTGCCAGCAGTTACTCGACAATCCTAAACACTGAAGCTTTCTTT. It encodes CASSYSTILNTEAFF.